The rows below give T cell receptor beta chains drawn from one sample of a study of T cell changes during pregnancy in multiple sclerosis. Clones were sequenced by immunoSEQ multiplex PCR, and TCRdb holds only the in-frame ones, with some missing. The profile covers some 71,000 clones, with about 90% appearing a single time and almost 1.5% taken by the ten largest. This material consisted of peripheral blood, taken after pregnancy. Source of these receptors: a female donor with multiple sclerosis, enrolled in a pregnancy study. Each CDR3 is given with its conserved first and last residue. Fields, in order: D gene, clone size, J gene, V gene, CDR3 DNA, CDR3 protein. The D gene is left open where the match is weak. Clone size, where shown, is once, few, many, or a class for clones that have expanded.

. | . | TRBJ1-4 | TRBV5-6 | TGTGCCAGCAGCTTTTTAGCCGCAACTAATGAAAAACTGTTTTTT | CASSFLAATNEKLFF
. | . | TRBJ2-2 | TRBV5-1 | TGCGCCAACTCGATCCGCCCGGACACCGGGGAGCTGTTTTTT | CANSIRPDTGELFF
TRBD1 | few | TRBJ1-2 | TRBV5-4 | TGTGCCAGTTCTAACAGGGGGGTCTATGGCTACACCTTC | CASSNRGVYGYTF
. | . | TRBJ1-1 | TRBV13 | TGTGCCAGCAGCTACGGCTCCGGGGGGGCGGGGGAAGCTTTCTTT | CASSYGSGGAGEAFF
TRBD2 | . | TRBJ2-3 | TRBV6-6 | TGTGCCAGCAGTTTCGAGCGGGGCCTCACAGATACGCAGTATTTT | CASSFERGLTDTQYF
. | . | TRBJ2-2 | TRBV19 | TGTGCCAGTTCATATGGGGGGAAGGGGACCGGGGAGCTGTTTTTT | CASSYGGKGTGELFF
TRBD1 | . | TRBJ2-5 | TRBV11-2 | TGTGCCAGCAGCTTGGGAACAGGGGAGTACCAAGAGACCCAGTACTTC | CASSLGTGEYQETQYF
. | . | TRBJ2-3 | TRBV7-3 | TGTGCCAGCAGTTTGGACTACCTAGATACGCAGTATTTT | CASSLDYLDTQYF
TRBD1 | once | TRBJ1-2 | TRBV27 | TGTGCCAGCAAAATGGGACAGTACTATGGCTACACCTTC | CASKMGQYYGYTF
. | . | TRBJ2-3 | TRBV7-9 | TGTGCCAGCAGCTTAATCGGGAGAACAGATACGCAGTATTTT | CASSLIGRTDTQYF
TRBD1 | . | TRBJ2-1 | TRBV11-2 | TGTGCCAGCAGCTTAGGGGACAGGGGTTACAATGAGCAGTTCTTC | CASSLGDRGYNEQFF
. | . | TRBJ2-7 | TRBV7-9 | TGTGCCAGCAGCTTAGCTCTGCGCGAGCAGTACTTC | CASSLALREQYF
TRBD1 | . | TRBJ2-7 | TRBV18 | TGTGCCAGCTCACCACCTACCGGACAGGGGGCCTACGAGCAGTACTTC | CASSPPTGQGAYEQYF
. | . | TRBJ2-3 | TRBV29-1 | TGCAGCGTTTTTCAGTCACCCGGGGGCACAGATACGCAGTATTTT | CSVFQSPGGTDTQYF